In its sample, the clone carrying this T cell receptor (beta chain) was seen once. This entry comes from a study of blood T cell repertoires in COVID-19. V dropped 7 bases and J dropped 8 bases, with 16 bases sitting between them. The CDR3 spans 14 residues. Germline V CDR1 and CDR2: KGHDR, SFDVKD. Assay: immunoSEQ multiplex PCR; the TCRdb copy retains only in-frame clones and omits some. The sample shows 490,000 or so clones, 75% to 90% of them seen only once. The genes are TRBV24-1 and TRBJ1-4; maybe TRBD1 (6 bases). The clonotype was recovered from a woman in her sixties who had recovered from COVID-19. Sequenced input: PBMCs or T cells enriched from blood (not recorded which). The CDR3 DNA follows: TGTGCCACCAGCGCGGGGGCGCGGTACGAAAAACTGTTTTTT. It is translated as CATSAGARYEKLFF.